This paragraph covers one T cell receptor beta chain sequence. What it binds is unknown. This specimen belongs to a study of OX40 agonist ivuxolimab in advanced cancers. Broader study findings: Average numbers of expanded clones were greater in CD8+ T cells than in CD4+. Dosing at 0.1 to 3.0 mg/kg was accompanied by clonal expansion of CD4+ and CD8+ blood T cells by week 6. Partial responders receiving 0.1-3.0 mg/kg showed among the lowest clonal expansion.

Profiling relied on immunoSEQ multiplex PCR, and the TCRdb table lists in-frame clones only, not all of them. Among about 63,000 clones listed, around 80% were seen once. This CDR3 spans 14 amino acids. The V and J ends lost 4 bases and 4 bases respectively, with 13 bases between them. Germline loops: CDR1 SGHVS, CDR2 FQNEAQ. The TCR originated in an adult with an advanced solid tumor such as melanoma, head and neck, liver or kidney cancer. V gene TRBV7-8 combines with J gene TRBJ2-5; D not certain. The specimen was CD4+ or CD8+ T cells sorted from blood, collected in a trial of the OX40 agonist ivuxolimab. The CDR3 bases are TGTGCCAGCAGCTCGTGGGCCCCCGGAGAGACCCAGTACTTC. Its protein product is CASSSWAPGETQYF.